What follows are 2 T cell receptor beta chains derived from one specimen sequenced in a study of identical twins (dated by TCRdb to the mid-2010s). Libraries were prepared through 5' RACE. Sequencing was carried out with an Illumina HiSeq 2000. TCRdb passed the public sequencing reads through fastp at Q25 and MiXCR, retaining productive beta sequences. Each CDR3 protein gets just one entry, which takes the most common genes and DNA from the rows behind it. This sample holds roughly 690,000 distinct CDR3 sequences; around 6% were observed only once. The ten largest clones represent 1.5% to 2% of the sample. Sequencing was carried out using naive T cells sorted from blood. The intended sense of this specimen's cell subset or site label: cells isolated with a human naive T-cell isolation kit. These receptors all stem from a man aged 18 to 30 in good health.

The V and J genes are TRBV12-3 or TRBV12-4 and TRBJ2-2, with 12 bases lining up with TRBD2. Losses at the gene ends were 6 bases for V and 1 base for J; bases not matched to a gene: 9. The CDR3 is made up of 18 amino acids. The chain's CDR3 is CASRLNLAGGRNTGELFF. The CDR3 bases are TGTGCCAGCAGATTAAACCTAGCGGGAGGGAGGAACACCGGGGAGCTGTTTTTT.

This clonotype has ten or more counts. The V gene is TRBV7-3, the J gene TRBJ2-3; 9 bases are a match to TRBD2. CDR1 and CDR2 from the germline V gene are SGHTA and FQGTGA. The CDR3 totals 15 residues. V lost 3 bases to trimming and J lost 2 bases; unmatched junction nucleotides: 3. This CDR3 reads CASSFSGSDTDTQYF. In DNA, the CDR3 is TGTGCCAGCAGCTTTAGCGGGAGCGACACAGATACGCAGTATTTT.